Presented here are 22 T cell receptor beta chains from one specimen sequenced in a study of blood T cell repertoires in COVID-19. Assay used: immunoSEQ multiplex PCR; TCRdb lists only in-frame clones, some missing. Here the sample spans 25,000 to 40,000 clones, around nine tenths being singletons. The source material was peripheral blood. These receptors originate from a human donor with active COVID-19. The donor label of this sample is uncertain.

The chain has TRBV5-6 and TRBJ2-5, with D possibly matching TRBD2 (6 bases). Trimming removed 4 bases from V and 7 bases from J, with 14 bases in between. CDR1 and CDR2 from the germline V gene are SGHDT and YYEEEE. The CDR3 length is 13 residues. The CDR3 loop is CASSRRDSGTQYF. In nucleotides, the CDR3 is TGTGCCAGCAGCCGCCGGGACTCAGGGACCCAGTACTTC.

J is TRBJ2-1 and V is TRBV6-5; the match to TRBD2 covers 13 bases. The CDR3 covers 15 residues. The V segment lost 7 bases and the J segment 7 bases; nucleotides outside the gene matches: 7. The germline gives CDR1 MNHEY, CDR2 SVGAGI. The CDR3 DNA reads TGTGCCAGCAACCCTGGGACTAGCGGGGTGAATGAGCAGTTCTTC. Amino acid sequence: CASNPGTSGVNEQFF.

CDR3 in amino acids: CASSPRDLGTGELFF. CDR3 in DNA: TGTGCCAGCAGCCCTCGGGACTTGGGCACCGGGGAGCTGTTTTTT. The rearrangement joins TRBV7-2 to TRBJ2-2; tentative D call: TRBD2 (6 bases). Looked up from germline, CDR1 is SGHTA and CDR2 is FQGNSA. V was trimmed by 5 bases and J by 4 bases, leaving 14 bases between them. The CDR3 is 15 residues long.

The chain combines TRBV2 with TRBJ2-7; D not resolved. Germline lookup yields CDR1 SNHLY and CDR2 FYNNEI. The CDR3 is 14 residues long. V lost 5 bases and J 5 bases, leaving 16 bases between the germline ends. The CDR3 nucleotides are TGTGCCAGCAGTTCCGAGGATCTTGGCCACGAGCAGTACTTC. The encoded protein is CASSSEDLGHEQYF.

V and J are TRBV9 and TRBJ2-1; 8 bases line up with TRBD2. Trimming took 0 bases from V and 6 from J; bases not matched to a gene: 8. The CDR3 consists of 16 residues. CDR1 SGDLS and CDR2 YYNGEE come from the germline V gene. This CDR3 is CASSVGDRGGINEQFF. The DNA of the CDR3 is TGTGCCAGCAGCGTAGGTGATCGGGGGGGCATCAATGAGCAGTTCTTC. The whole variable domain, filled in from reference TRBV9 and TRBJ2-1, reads DSGVTQTPKHLITATGQRVTLRCSPRSGDLSVYWYQQSLDQGLQFLIQYYNGEERAKGNILERFSAQQFPDLHSELNLSSLELGDSALYFCASSVGDRGGINEQFFGPGTRLTVL.

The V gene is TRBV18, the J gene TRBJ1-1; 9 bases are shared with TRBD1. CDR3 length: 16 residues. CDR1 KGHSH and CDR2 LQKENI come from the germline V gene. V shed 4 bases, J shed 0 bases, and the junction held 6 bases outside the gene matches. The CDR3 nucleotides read TGTGCCAGCTCACTCCGACAGGGGGGTATGAACACTGAAGCTTTCTTT. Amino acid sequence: CASSLRQGGMNTEAFF.

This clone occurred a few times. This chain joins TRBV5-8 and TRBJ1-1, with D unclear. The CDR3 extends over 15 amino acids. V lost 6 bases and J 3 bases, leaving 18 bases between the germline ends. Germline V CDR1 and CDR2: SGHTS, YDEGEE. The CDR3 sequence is CASTGGLVRDTEAFF. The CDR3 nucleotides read TGTGCCAGCACGGGCGGTTTAGTGAGGGACACTGAAGCTTTCTTT.

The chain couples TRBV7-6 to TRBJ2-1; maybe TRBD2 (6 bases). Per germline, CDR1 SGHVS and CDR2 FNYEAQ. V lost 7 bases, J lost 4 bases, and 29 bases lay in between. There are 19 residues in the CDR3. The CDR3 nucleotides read TGTGCCAGCATGTCTCGCGTGGGTAGCGGAGCCGAGCTTTACAATGAGCAGTTCTTC. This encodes CASMSRVGSGAELYNEQFF.

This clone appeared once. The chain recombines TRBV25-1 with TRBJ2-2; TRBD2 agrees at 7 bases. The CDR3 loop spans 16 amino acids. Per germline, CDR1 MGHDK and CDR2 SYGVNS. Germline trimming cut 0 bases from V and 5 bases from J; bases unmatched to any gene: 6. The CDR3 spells CASSEYGGSTTGELFF. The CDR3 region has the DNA TGTGCCAGCAGTGAATACGGGGGGTCGACGACCGGGGAGCTGTTTTTT.

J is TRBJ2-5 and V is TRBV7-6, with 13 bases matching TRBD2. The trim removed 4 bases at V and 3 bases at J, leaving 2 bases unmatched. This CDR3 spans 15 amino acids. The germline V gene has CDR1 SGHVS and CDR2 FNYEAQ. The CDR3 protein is CASSYTSGGEETQYF. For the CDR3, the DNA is TGTGCCAGCAGCTACACTAGCGGGGGGGAAGAGACCCAGTACTTC.

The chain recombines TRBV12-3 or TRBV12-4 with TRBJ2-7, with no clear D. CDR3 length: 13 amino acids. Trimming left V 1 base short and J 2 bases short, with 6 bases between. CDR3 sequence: CASSLGQTYEQYF. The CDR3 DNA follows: TGTGCCAGCAGTTTAGGGCAGACCTACGAGCAGTACTTC.

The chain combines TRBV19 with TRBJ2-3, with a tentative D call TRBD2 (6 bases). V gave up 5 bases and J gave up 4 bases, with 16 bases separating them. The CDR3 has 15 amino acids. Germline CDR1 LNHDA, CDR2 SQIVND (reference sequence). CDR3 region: CASSSSYRGSDTQYF. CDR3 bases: TGTGCCAGTAGTTCATCATACCGGGGGTCAGATACGCAGTATTTT.

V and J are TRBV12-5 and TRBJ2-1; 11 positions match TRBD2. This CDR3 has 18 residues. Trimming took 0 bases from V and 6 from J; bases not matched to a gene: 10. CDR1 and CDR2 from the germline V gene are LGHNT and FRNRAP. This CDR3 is CASGLVLTSGAYPNEQFF. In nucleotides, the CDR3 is TGTGCTAGTGGTTTGGTTCTGACTAGCGGGGCCTACCCCAATGAGCAGTTCTTC.

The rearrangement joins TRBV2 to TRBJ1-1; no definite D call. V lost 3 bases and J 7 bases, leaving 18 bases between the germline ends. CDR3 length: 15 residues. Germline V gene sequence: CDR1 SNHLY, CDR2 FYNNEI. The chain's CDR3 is CASSDPPSRSREAFF. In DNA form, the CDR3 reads TGTGCCAGCAGTGACCCCCCCTCGCGAAGCCGTGAAGCTTTCTTT.

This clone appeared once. Here the CDR3 DNA reads TGTGCCAGCAGCACCTACACAGATACGCAGTATTTT. Protein: CASSTYTDTQYF. The V and J genes are TRBV5-4 and TRBJ2-3; D is unclear. This CDR3 is built from 12 residues. CDR1 is SGHNT, CDR2 YYREEE, per germline (reference sequence). The ends were cut back, 4 bases at V and 2 bases at J, with 5 bases in the middle.

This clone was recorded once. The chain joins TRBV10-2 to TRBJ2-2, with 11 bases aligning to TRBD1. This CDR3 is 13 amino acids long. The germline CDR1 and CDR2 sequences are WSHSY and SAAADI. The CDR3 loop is CAAGQGDTGELFF. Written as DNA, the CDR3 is TGCGCAGCGGGACAGGGGGATACCGGGGAGCTGTTTTTT.

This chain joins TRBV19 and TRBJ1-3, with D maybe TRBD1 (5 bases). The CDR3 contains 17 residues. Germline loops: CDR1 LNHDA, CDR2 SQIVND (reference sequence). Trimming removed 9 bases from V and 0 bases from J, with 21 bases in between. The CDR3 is CASEAAPGGFSGNTIYF. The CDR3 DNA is TGTGCCAGCGAAGCCGCTCCGGGGGGTTTCTCTGGAAACACCATATATTTT.

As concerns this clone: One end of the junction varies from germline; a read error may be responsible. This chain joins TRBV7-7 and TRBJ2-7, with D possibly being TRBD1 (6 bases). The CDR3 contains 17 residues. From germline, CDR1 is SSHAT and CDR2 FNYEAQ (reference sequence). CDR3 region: CASSLEGGGGAPREQYF. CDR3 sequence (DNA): TGTGCTAGCAGCTTAGAGGGCGGTGGGGGCGCGCCTAGGGAGCAGTACTTC.

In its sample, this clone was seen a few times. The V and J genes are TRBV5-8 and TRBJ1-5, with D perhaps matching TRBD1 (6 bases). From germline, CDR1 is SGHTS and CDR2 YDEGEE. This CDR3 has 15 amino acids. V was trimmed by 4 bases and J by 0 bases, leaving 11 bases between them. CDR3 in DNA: TGTGCCAGCAGCCGGACAGCGATTAGCAATCAGCCCCAGCATTTT. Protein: CASSRTAISNQPQHF.

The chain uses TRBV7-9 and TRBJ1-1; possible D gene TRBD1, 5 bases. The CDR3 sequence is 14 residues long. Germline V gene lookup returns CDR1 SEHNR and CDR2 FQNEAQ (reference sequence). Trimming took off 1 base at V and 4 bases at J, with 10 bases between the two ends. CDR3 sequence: CASSLGPGLTEAFF. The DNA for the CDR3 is TGTGCCAGCAGCTTAGGCCCGGGACTCACTGAAGCTTTCTTT.

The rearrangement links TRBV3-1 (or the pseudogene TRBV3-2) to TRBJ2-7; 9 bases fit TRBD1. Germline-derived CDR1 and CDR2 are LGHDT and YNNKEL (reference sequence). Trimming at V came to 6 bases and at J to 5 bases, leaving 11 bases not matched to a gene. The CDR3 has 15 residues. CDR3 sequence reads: CASRLGTGPVNEQYF. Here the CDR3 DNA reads TGTGCCAGCAGACTTGGGACAGGGCCGGTCAACGAGCAGTACTTC.

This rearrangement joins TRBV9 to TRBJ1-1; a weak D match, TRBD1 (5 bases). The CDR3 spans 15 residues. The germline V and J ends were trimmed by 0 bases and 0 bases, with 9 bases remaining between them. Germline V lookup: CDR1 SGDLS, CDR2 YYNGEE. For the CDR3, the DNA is TGTGCCAGCAGCGTAGAATCACAGGTGAACACTGAAGCTTTCTTT. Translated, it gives CASSVESQVNTEAFF.